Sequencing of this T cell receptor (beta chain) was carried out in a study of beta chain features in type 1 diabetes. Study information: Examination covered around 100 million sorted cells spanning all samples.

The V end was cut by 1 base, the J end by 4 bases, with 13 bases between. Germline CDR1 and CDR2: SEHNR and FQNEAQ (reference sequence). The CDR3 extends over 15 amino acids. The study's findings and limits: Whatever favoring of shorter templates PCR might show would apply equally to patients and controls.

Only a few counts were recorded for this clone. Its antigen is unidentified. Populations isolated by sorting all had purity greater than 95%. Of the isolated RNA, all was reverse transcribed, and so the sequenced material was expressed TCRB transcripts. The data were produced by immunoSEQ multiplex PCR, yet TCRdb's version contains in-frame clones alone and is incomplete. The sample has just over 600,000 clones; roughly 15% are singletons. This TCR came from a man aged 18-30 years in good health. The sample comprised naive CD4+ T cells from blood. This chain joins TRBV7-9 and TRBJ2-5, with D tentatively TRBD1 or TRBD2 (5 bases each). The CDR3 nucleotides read TGTGCCAGCAGCTTAGTAGGGCAGGGAGCAGAGACCCAGTACTTC. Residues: CASSLVGQGAETQYF.